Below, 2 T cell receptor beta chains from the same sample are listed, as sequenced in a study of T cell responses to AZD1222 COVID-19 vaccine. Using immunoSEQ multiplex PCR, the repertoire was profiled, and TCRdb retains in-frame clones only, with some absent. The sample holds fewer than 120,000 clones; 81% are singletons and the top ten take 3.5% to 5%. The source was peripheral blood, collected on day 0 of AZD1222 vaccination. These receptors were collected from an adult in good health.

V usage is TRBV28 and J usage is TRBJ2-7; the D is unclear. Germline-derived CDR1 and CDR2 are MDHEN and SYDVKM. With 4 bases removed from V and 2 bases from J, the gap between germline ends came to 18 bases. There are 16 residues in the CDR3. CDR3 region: CASSSISSRLTYEQYF. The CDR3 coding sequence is TGTGCCAGCAGTTCAATAAGCAGCCGCCTGACCTACGAGCAGTACTTC.

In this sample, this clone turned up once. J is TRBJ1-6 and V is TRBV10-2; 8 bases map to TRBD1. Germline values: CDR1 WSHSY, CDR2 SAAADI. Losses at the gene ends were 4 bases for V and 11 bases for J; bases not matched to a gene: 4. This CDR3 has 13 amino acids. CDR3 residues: CASSAGQEAPLHF. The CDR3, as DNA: TGCGCCAGCAGTGCGGGACAGGAAGCACCCCTCCACTTT.